This TCR beta chain is from a study of blood T cells in healthy people across ages. About this clonotype itself: The antigen remains undetermined.

A second PCR, run for 7 to 11 cycles, used a sample-barcoded 5' primer plus a J-beta primer mix. Each sample provided no less than 2.5 million CDR3-containing paired-end reads. TCRdb ran MiXCR on the 5' RACE reads and lists one entry per CDR3 protein. The top ten hold over 10% of the sample, which has some 900,000 distinct CDR3 sequences, around 49% seen once. Researchers isolated at least 6.5 million PBMCs per sample. Findings and limits, study-wide: PBMCs were not sorted, which prevented a conclusive comparison of naive versus antigen-experienced cells.

This sequence originates from a man under 40 in good health. Material: blood.

As DNA, the CDR3 is TGCAGTGCTAGAGATCGTGGAGGGATAAGCAATCAGCCCCAGCATTTT. This translates into CSARDRGGISNQPQHF. The chain carries TRBV20-1 and TRBJ1-5; the D is unclear. Germline assignment: CDR1 DFQATT and CDR2 SNEGSKA (reference sequence). The CDR3 loop spans 16 amino acids. With 0 bases removed from V and 1 base from J, the gap between germline ends came to 13 bases.